This T cell receptor (beta chain) was captured by sequencing in a study of blood T cell repertoires in COVID-19. Study-wide context: The samples span acute and convalescent COVID-19 from the United States, Italy and Spain. PBMCs, B-cell-depleted T cells, or T cells provided the cDNA or gDNA that made up the material.

A Seattle source enrolled patients during active infection and followed them longitudinally. Original data processing: Estimation of nucleated cell counts was performed using reference gene primer amplification. Assay: immunoSEQ multiplex PCR; the TCRdb copy retains only in-frame clones and omits some. Clonal size and the V and J genes are those of that table, whereas D and trimming came from the DNA. The sample includes about 440,000 clones, approximately 88% seen only once; the top ten take about 12%. CDR3 length: 16 amino acids. Losses at the gene ends were 6 bases for V and 7 bases for J; bases not matched to a gene: 13. Germline CDR1 and CDR2: ENHRY and SYGVKD.

Specimen: peripheral blood. V usage is TRBV10-3 and J usage is TRBJ2-1; 9 nucleotides align to TRBD1. The clonotype originates from a woman aged 50 to 65 with COVID-19, enrolled during active disease. Here the CDR3 reads CAIRGQGSADWNEQFF. CDR3 DNA sequence: TGTGCCATCAGGGGACAGGGAAGTGCCGATTGGAATGAGCAGTTCTTC.